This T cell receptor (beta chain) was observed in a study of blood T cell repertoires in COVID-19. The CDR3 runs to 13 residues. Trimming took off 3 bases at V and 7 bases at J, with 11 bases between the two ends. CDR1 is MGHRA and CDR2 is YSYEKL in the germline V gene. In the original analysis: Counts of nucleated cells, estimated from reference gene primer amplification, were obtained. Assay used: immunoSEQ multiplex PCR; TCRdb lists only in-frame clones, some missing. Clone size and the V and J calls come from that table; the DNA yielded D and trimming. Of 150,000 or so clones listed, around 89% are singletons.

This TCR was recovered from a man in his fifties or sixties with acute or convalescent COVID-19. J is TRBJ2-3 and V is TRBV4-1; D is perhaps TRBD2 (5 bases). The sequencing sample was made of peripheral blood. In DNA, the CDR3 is TGCGCCAGCAGCCATGGAGCGGAGAATACGCAGTATTTT. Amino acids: CASSHGAENTQYF.